These 10 T cell receptor beta chains were sequenced from one sample in a study of blood T cell repertoires in COVID-19 (dated by TCRdb to the early 2020s). Library prep was done by the immunoSEQ multiplex PCR assay. Entries here come from immuneACCESS through TCRdb and include only in-frame sequences with V and J called. Some clones fail to appear in such tables; in the studies checked, an unresolved V gene covers under half of the shortfall, and the cause of the remainder is unknown. This sample is represented by some 340,000 clones; roughly nine tenths of them were singletons. The ten largest clones add up to around 3.9% of the sample. Sequencing used PBMCs or T cells enriched from blood (not recorded which). These receptors all come from a woman aged 30 to 39 who had been exposed to COVID-19.

The chain links TRBV4-1 to TRBJ1-4, with TRBD1 matching over 9 bases. CDR1 is MGHRA and CDR2 is YSYEKL in the germline V gene. The CDR3 extends over 15 amino acids. V lost 1 base to trimming and J lost 9 bases; unmatched junction nucleotides: 6. The DNA for the CDR3 is TGCGCCAGCAGCCAAGGGGGACAGGGATTCAAAAAACTGTTTTTT. The encoded protein is CASSQGGQGFKKLFF.

This clone has a handful of counts. V is TRBV28 and J is TRBJ1-2; 7 bases agree with TRBD1. The CDR3 length is 15 residues. Per the germline V gene, CDR1 is MDHEN and CDR2 is SYDVKM. Trimming took 5 bases from V and 4 from J; bases not matched to a gene: 10. CDR3 amino acids: CASSRQPGQLYGYTF. In nucleotides, the CDR3 is TGTGCCAGCAGTCGACAGCCGGGACAGCTCTATGGCTACACCTTC.

The chain combines TRBV9 with TRBJ1-3, with D maybe TRBD1 (6 bases). Germline CDR1 and CDR2: SGDLS and YYNGEE. The CDR3 totals 16 residues. V was cut by 0 bases and J by 0 bases, with 10 bases left in between. CDR3 DNA: TGTGCCAGCAGCGTAGCTGGCAGGGGCTCTGGAAACACCATATATTTT. It translates to CASSVAGRGSGNTIYF.

The gene calls are TRBV5-4 and TRBJ2-6; tentatively, D is TRBD2 (6 bases). V lost 3 bases and J 0 bases, leaving 13 bases between the germline ends. CDR3 length: 17 amino acids. Germline V gene data show CDR1 as SGHNT and CDR2 as YYREEE (reference sequence). The CDR3: CASSSGTPSSGANVLTF. CDR3 in DNA: TGTGCCAGCAGCTCGGGGACTCCAAGCTCTGGGGCCAACGTCCTGACTTTC.

This chain connects TRBV4-3 to TRBJ2-7, with 8 bases identical to TRBD1. The CDR3 contains 15 residues. V trimming: 3 bases; J trimming: 3 bases; junction bases outside the gene matches: 7. CDR1 and CDR2 (germline): LGHNA, YSLEER. Here the CDR3 DNA reads TGCGCCAGCAGCCATGGGACAGGCCCCCTCTACGAGCAGTACTTC. Translated, it gives CASSHGTGPLYEQYF.

This sequence joins TRBV10-3 and TRBJ1-1, with 8 bases lining up with TRBD1. The CDR3 runs to 11 residues. V lost 8 bases, J lost 9 bases, and 5 bases stayed unmatched. In germline, CDR1 is ENHRY, CDR2 SYGVKD. CDR3 protein: CAIVDRAKAFF. CDR3 sequence (DNA): TGTGCCATCGTGGACAGGGCGAAAGCTTTCTTT.

The genes are TRBV11-1 and TRBJ2-7; 9 nucleotides line up with TRBD1. The CDR3 length is 14 residues. V was pared by 7 bases and J by 5 bases, with 9 bases of the junction left unmatched. Germline V CDR1 and CDR2: SGHAT, FQDESV (reference sequence). The CDR3 DNA sequence: TGTGCCAGCACATCCGGGACAGGGTACGACGAGCAGTACTTC. Amino acids: CASTSGTGYDEQYF.

The J gene is TRBJ2-5, the V gene TRBV24-1; 7 nucleotides line up with TRBD1. This CDR3 comprises 15 residues. Trimming at V came to 3 bases and at J to 2 bases, leaving 5 bases not matched to a gene. In germline, CDR1 is KGHDR, CDR2 SFDVKD. For the CDR3, the DNA is TGTGCCACCAGTGATGTGACAGGGTATCAAGAGACCCAGTACTTC. Its translation: CATSDVTGYQETQYF.

The chain combines TRBV7-8 with TRBJ1-5; 8 nucleotides line up with TRBD1. After removal of 2 bases from V and 5 bases from J, the junction contained 8 bases not matched to a gene. Germline V lookup: CDR1 SGHVS, CDR2 FQNEAQ. CDR3 length equals 16 residues. The CDR3 region is CASSLTRNRGYQPQHF. CDR3 bases: TGTGCCAGCAGCTTAACGAGGAACAGGGGGTATCAGCCCCAGCATTTT.

This clone was detected once. The V call is TRBV6-2 or TRBV6-3, the J call TRBJ2-6, with TRBD1 matching 11 bases. The V gene's germline CDR1 is MNHEY and CDR2 SVGEGT. Trimming at V came to 6 bases and at J to 1 base, leaving 8 bases not matched to a gene. The CDR3 is 18 amino acids. The CDR3 reads CASSFHGQGASGANVLTF. Written as DNA, the CDR3 is TGTGCCAGCAGCTTCCATGGACAGGGGGCGTCTGGGGCCAACGTCCTGACTTTC.